This TCR beta chain appears in the sequencing data of a study of T cell changes during pregnancy in multiple sclerosis. The method was immunoSEQ multiplex PCR; TCRdb's version includes in-frame clones alone and lacks a portion of them. The sample lists 85,000 to 100,000 clones, roughly 90% occurring once. The germline V gene has CDR1 SGHRS and CDR2 YFSETQ. Trimming at V came to 4 bases and at J to 5 bases, leaving 8 bases not matched to a gene. The CDR3 runs 15 residues. Sequenced here: peripheral blood, sampled in the first trimester of pregnancy. The chain combines TRBV5-1 with TRBJ2-5; TRBD1 agrees at 10 bases. This clonotype was sampled from a female donor with multiple sclerosis, enrolled in a pregnancy study. CDR3 region: CASSIRQGARETQYF. As DNA, the CDR3 is TGCGCCAGCAGCATACGACAGGGGGCTAGGGAGACCCAGTACTTC.